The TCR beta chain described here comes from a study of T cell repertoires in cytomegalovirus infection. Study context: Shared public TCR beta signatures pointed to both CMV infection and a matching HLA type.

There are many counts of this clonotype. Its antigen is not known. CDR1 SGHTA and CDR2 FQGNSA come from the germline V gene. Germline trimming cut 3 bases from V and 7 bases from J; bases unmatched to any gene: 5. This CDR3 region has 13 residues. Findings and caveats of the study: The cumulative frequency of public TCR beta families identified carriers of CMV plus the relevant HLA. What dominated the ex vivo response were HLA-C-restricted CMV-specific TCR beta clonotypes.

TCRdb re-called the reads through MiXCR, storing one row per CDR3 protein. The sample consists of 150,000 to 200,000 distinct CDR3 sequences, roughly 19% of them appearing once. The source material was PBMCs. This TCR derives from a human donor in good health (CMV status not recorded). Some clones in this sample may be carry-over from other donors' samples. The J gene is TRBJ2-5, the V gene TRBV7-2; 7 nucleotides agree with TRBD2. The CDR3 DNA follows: TGTGCCAGCAGCTTCCAAGCGGGAATGACCCAGTACTTC. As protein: CASSFQAGMTQYF.